Shown below are 10 T cell receptor beta chains from a single sample sequenced in a study of T-cell memory formation after mild COVID-19. TCRdb reprocessed the 5' RACE reads via MiXCR and lists one record per CDR3 protein. The table shows roughly 400,000 distinct CDR3 sequences, with 18% occurring only once. Sequenced input: PBMCs or a T cell subset sorted from them (not recorded which). Receptor source: a man younger than 30 who had mild COVID-19 (a few samples of this study predate the infection). Cell type and time point are not known.

Only one count was recorded for this clonotype. The chain links TRBV24-1 to TRBJ2-5; TRBD1 agrees at 9 bases. Germline CDR1 is KGHDR and CDR2 is SFDVKD. The trim removed 4 bases at V and 5 bases at J, leaving 10 bases unmatched. The CDR3 length is 16 residues. The CDR3 loop reads CATSEDGTGRHETQYF. In nucleotides, the CDR3 is TGTGCCACCAGTGAAGACGGGACAGGGCGACATGAGACCCAGTACTTC.

The chain is built from TRBV19 and TRBJ1-2; perhaps TRBD1 as D (5 bases). The V end was cut by 6 bases, the J end by 3 bases, with 20 bases between. This CDR3 comprises 16 residues. Germline-derived CDR1 and CDR2 are LNHDA and SQIVND (reference sequence). This CDR3 is CASSHGWGIRDYGYTF. CDR3 in DNA: TGTGCCAGTAGCCACGGATGGGGGATACGGGACTATGGCTACACCTTC.

This clonotype has a handful of counts. V and J are TRBV19 and TRBJ2-3, with D perhaps TRBD2 (6 bases). The CDR3 covers 15 residues. The germline V gene encodes CDR1 LNHDA and CDR2 SQIVND (reference sequence). V was shortened by 4 bases and J by 5 bases, with 16 bases between the two germline ends. In DNA, the CDR3 is TGTGCCAGTAGTAGCCTAGCGCACGGGGGAGATACGCAGTATTTT. It codes for CASSSLAHGGDTQYF.

The rearrangement links TRBV29-1 to TRBJ2-7, with D maybe TRBD1 (6 bases). Germline V lookup: CDR1 SQVTM, CDR2 ANQGSEA. This CDR3 contains 12 residues. The CDR3 spells CSYTGSSYEQYF. The CDR3 region has the DNA TGCAGTTACACAGGGAGCTCCTACGAGCAGTACTTC.

This clonotype has more than one count but fewer than ten. The J gene is TRBJ2-3, the V gene TRBV7-7; TRBD2 matches 9 bases. This CDR3 is built from 13 residues. V trimming: 5 bases; J trimming: 7 bases; junction bases outside the gene matches: 4. Germline CDR1 reads SSHAT; CDR2 reads FNYEAQ (reference sequence). The CDR3 DNA is TGTGCCAGCAGCAAGACTAGCGGTCATACGCAGTATTTT. Translation: CASSKTSGHTQYF.

The rearrangement uses TRBV20-1 and TRBJ2-1, with D maybe TRBD1 (6 bases). Looked up from germline, CDR1 is DFQATT and CDR2 is SNEGSKA (reference sequence). The CDR3 contains 11 residues. CDR3 in amino acids: CSGTQYNEQFF. The DNA of the CDR3 is TGCAGCGGGACACAATACAATGAGCAGTTCTTC.

This clonotype was counted only a few times. This rearrangement joins TRBV14 to TRBJ2-1; D gene uncertain. The CDR3 length is 14 residues. Trimming took 4 bases from V and 0 from J, leaving 7 bases between them. Looked up from germline, CDR1 is SGHDN and CDR2 is FVKESK. CDR3 region: CASSPLSSYNEQFF. Written as DNA, the CDR3 is TGTGCCAGCAGCCCCCTCAGCTCCTACAATGAGCAGTTCTTC. Together with reference TRBV14 and TRBJ2-1, the CDR3 gives the full variable domain: EAGVTQFPSHSVIEKGQTVTLRCDPISGHDNLYWYRRVMGKEIKFLLHFVKESKQDESGMPNNRFLAERTGGTYSTLKVQPAELEDSGVYFCASSPLSSYNEQFFGPGTRLTVL.

This clonotype was observed a handful of times. This chain joins TRBV5-1 and TRBJ2-7, with TRBD1 as a possible D gene (5 bases). Trimming cost V 4 bases and J 3 bases, with 8 bases left between them. The CDR3 length is 12 residues. CDR1 SGHRS and CDR2 YFSETQ come from the germline V gene. This chain's CDR3 is CASSQDNYEQYF. The CDR3 nucleotides are TGCGCCAGCAGCCAGGACAACTACGAGCAGTACTTC.

In its sample, this clonotype was seen a few times. The rearrangement uses TRBV28 and TRBJ2-3; D is possibly TRBD2 (6 bases). CDR1 and CDR2 from the germline V gene are MDHEN and SYDVKM. The CDR3 is 14 amino acids. Trimming shortened V by 5 bases and J by 0 bases, and 9 bases separated the two germline ends. CDR3 bases: TGTGCCAGCAGTATGGGGGGAAGCACAGATACGCAGTATTTT. Protein product: CASSMGGSTDTQYF.

A few counts support this clonotype. The rearrangement uses TRBV20-1 and TRBJ1-1; D gene uncertain. Trimming removed 0 bases from V and 4 bases from J, with 12 bases in between. Germline CDR1 is DFQATT and CDR2 is SNEGSKA (reference sequence). The CDR3 is made up of 14 amino acids. Here the CDR3 reads CSAREGSMLTEAFF. CDR3 nucleotide sequence: TGCAGTGCTAGAGAGGGGTCTATGCTCACTGAAGCTTTCTTT.